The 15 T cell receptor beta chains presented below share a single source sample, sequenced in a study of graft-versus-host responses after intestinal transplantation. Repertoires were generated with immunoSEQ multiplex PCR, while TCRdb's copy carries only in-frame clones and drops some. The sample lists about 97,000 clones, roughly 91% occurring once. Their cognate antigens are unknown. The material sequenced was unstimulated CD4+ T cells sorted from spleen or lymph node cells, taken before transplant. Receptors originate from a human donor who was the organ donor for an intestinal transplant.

The CDR3 protein is CASSSGTSPYEQYF. The DNA for the CDR3 is TGTGCCAGCAGCTCCGGGACTAGCCCCTACGAGCAGTACTTC. The chain links TRBV5-6 to TRBJ2-7; 9 bases are shared with TRBD2. The CDR3 has 14 amino acids. With V trimmed by 3 bases and J by 2 bases, 3 bases remained unmatched. The germline gives CDR1 SGHDT, CDR2 YYEEEE.

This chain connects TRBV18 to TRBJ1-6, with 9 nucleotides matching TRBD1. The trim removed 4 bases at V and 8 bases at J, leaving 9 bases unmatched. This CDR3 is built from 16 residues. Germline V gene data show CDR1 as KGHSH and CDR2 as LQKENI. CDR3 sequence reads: CASSRMGTGWDSPLHF. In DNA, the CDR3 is TGTGCCAGCTCACGGATGGGGACAGGGTGGGATTCACCCCTCCACTTT.

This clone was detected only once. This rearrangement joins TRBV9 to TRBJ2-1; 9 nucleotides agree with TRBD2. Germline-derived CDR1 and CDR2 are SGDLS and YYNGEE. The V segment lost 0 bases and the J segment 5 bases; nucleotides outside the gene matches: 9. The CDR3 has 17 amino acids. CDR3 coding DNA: TGTGCCAGCAGCGTAGAAGTAAGAGCGGGGGGAAACAATGAGCAGTTCTTC. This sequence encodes CASSVEVRAGGNNEQFF.

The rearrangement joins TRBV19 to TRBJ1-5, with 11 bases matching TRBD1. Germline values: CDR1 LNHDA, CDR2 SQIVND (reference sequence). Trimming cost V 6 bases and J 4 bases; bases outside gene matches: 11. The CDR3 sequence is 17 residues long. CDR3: CASRTVGGTGGNQPQHF. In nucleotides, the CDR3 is TGTGCCAGTAGGACCGTCGGTGGGACAGGGGGAAATCAGCCCCAGCATTTT.

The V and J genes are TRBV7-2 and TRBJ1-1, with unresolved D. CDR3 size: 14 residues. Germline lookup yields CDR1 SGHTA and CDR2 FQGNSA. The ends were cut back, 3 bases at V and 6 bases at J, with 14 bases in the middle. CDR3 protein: CASSLTRLWAEAFF. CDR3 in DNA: TGTGCCAGCAGCTTGACACGGCTGTGGGCTGAAGCTTTCTTT.

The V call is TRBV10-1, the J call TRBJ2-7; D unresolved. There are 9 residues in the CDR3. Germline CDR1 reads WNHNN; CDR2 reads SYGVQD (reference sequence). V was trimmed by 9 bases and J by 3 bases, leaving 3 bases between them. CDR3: CASIYEQYF. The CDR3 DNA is TGCGCCAGTATCTACGAGCAGTACTTC.

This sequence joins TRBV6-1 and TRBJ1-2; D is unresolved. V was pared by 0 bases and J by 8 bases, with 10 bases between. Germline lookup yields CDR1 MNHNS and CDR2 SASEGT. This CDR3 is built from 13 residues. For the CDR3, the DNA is TGTGCCAGCAGTGAAGCGGCCCAGCGGGGCTACACCTTC. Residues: CASSEAAQRGYTF.

The CDR3 DNA is TGTGCCAGCAGCTGGGGGACAGGTTACGAGCAGTACTTC. This codes for CASSWGTGYEQYF. This sequence joins TRBV7-9 and TRBJ2-7; the match to TRBD1 covers 8 bases. With 4 bases clipped from V and 4 bases from J, the junction kept 3 bases outside the gene matches. There are 13 residues in the CDR3. Germline CDR1 SEHNR, CDR2 FQNEAQ (reference sequence).

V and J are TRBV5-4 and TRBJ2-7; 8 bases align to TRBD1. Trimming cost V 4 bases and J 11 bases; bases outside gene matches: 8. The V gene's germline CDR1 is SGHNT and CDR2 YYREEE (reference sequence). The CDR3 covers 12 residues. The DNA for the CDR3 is TGTGCCAGCAGCACCGACAGGGGCGATGAGTACTTC. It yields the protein CASSTDRGDEYF.

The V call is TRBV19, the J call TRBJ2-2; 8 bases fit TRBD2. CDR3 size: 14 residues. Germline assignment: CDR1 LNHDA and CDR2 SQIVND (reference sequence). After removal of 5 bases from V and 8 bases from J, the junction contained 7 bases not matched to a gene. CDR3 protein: CASSRTSLSGELFF. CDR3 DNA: TGTGCCAGTAGTCGGACTAGCCTTTCAGGGGAGCTGTTTTTT.

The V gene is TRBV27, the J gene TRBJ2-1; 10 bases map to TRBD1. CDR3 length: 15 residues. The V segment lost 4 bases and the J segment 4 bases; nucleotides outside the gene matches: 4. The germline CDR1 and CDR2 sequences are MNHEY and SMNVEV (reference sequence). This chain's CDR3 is CASSWGGQGYNEQFF. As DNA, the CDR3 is TGTGCCAGCAGTTGGGGGGGACAGGGGTACAATGAGCAGTTCTTC.

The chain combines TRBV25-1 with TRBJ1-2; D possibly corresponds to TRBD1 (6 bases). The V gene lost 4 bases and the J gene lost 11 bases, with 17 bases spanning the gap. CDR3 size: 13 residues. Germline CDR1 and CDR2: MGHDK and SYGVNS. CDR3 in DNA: TGTGCCAGCAGTGCCCGGTTGGACAGTGGTTACACCTTC. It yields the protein CASSARLDSGYTF.

The CDR3 is CASSGTGYNSPLHF. The CDR3 nucleotides read TGTGCCAGCAGCGGGACAGGGTACAATTCACCCCTCCACTTT. The rearrangement joins TRBV9 to TRBJ1-6; 8 nucleotides align to TRBD1. CDR1 SGDLS and CDR2 YYNGEE come from the germline V gene. V lost 3 bases to trimming and J lost 7 bases; unmatched junction nucleotides: 3. This CDR3 has 14 amino acids. Together with reference TRBV9 and TRBJ1-6, the CDR3 gives the full variable domain: DSGVTQTPKHLITATGQRVTLRCSPRSGDLSVYWYQQSLDQGLQFLIQYYNGEERAKGNILERFSAQQFPDLHSELNLSSLELGDSALYFCASSGTGYNSPLHFGNGTRLTVT.

CDR3 bases: TGCGCCAGCAGCAGGCAGGGTCGCTCTGGAAACACCATATATTTT. Translation gives CASSRQGRSGNTIYF. V gene TRBV4-3 combines with J gene TRBJ1-3; tentative D call: TRBD1 (5 bases). Germline loops: CDR1 LGHNA, CDR2 YSLEER. With 5 bases removed from V and 0 bases from J, the gap between germline ends came to 11 bases. This CDR3 spans 15 amino acids.

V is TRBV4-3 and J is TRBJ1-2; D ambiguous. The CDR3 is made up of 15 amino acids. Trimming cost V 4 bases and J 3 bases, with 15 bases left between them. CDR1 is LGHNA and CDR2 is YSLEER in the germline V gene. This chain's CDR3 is CASSPSRTDYYGYTF. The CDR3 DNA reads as TGCGCCAGCAGCCCCTCAAGGACTGACTACTATGGCTACACCTTC.